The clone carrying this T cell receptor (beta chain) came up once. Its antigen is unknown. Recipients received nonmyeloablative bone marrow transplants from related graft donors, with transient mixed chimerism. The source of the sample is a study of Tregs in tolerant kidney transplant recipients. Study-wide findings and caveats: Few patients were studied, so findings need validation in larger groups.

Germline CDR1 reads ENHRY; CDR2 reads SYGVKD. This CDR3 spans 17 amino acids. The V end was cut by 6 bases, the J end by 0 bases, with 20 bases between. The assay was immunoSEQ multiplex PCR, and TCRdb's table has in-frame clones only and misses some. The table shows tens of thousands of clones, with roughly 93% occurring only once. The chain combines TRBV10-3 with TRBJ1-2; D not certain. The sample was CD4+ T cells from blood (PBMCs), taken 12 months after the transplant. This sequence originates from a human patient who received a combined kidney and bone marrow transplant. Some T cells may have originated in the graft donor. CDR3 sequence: CAISRNVGVRPNYGYTF. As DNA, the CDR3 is TGTGCCATCAGCCGAAACGTTGGCGTCAGGCCTAACTATGGCTACACCTTC.